This T cell receptor beta chain comes out of a study of T cells after yellow fever vaccination (dated by TCRdb to between 2018 and 2021). As for the study more broadly: Libraries from fractions with low cell numbers were prepared with the SMART-Seq v4 Ultra Low Input RNA kit. To follow T-cell clones before and after both primary and booster YFV17D yellow fever vaccination, bulk TCR alpha and beta repertoires underwent longitudinal sequencing. The cohort comprised two healthy male donors, one aged 18 to 30 and one aged 30 to 40 years. Blood was collected at multiple timepoints before and after primary and secondary immunization, and bulk PBMC replicates and cell subsets were isolated.

Reading the label with the study, this specimen's treatment or condition is: live attenuated yellow fever vaccine strain. At each blood-draw timepoint, two biological replicates of bulk PBMCs were collected. PBMCs were isolated from peripheral blood using a standard Ficoll-Paque protocol. TriZol was used to extract RNA from bulk PBMCs, from CD4 and CD8 fractions, and from dextramer-positive and dextramer-negative fractions. Comments on this clonotype: No cognate antigen has been identified for it. Base quality data are lacking; no much larger clone is found one base away.

TCR cDNA was synthesized by 5'RACE template switching, through which a universal primer site and unique molecular identifiers were introduced. cDNA synthesis was primed from both the TCR alpha and TCR beta constant segments. Two PCR steps were used to amplify libraries, with sample barcodes and sequencing adapters being added in the second step. Libraries were sequenced on Illumina HiSeq 2500 (2x100 bp) or NovaSeq (2x150 bp). The original pipeline was this. Reads were demultiplexed and collapsed into UMI consensus sequences with MIGEC, and V(D)J alignment was performed with MiXCR. Clonotypes responding to the vaccine were identified with edgeR on replicate PBMC samples, with the criteria of FDR below 0.01 and a log2 fold change above 5 up to day 15. CD4 or CD8 identity was assigned to each bulk clonotype according to whether the clonotype was present at higher abundance in the sequenced CD4 repertoire or the sequenced CD8 repertoire. The public reads were quality trimmed at Q25 with fastp and then assembled into clones with MiXCR by TCRdb, keeping productive beta chains. Every CDR3 protein is listed once, alongside the most common genes and DNA of its rows. TCRdb's processing, not the authors' own work, is the source of the V and J calls. This sample is represented by some 350,000 distinct CDR3 sequences; more than 9% of them were singletons. Clones ranked in the top ten supply less than 20% of the sample.

Summary of the overall study and its limitations: After the booster, most of the clones that had expanded following primary vaccination were detected again (approximately 95% of CD4 and 80% to 90% of CD8), which suggests that memory was broadly maintained. The secondary T-cell response was weaker than the primary response but faster, peaking on day 5 instead of day 15. The study included only two donors, which limits how far the findings can be generalized. A small fraction of clonotypes showed up in both the CD4 and CD8 compartments, probably as a result of convergent recombination. FACS-sorted repertoires could contain abundant contaminating clonotypes from the bulk population, so computational filtering was required.

Between the V and J ends, shortened by 0 bases and 2 bases respectively, the junction contains 28 bases. The CDR3 runs 21 amino acids, cysteine and phenylalanine included. CDR3 DNA only is kept here, 63 bases in frame from base 1. Sequences LGHNA (CDR1) and YNFKEQ (CDR2) are obtained from the germline V gene. The material was PBMCs, obtained on the day of the first yellow fever vaccination. The clonotype was recovered from a man between 18 and 29 years old who received the YFV17D yellow fever vaccine. The sequence joins TRBV4-2 to TRBJ1-2, with the D segment identity uncertain. The DNA sequence is as follows: TGTGCCAGCAGCCAAGAAGAGGTTTTGAGAGGTCAGGCCGTCGTCAACTATGGCTACACCTTC. This is translated as CASSQEEVLRGQAVVNYGYTF.